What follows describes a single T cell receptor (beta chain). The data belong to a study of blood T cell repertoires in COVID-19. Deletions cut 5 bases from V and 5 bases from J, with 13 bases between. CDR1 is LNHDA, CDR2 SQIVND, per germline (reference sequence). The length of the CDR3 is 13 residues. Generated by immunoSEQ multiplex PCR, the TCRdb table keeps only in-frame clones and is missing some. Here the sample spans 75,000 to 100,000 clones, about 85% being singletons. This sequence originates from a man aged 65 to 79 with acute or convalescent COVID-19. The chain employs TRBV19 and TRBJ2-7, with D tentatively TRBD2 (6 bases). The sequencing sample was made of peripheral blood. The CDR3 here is CASSVDYSHEQYF. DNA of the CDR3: TGTGCCAGTAGTGTGGACTATTCCCACGAGCAGTACTTC.